Below are 30 T cell receptor beta chains sequenced from a single sample in a study of T cell responses to AZD1222 COVID-19 vaccine. Sequencing used immunoSEQ multiplex PCR; TCRdb keeps in-frame clones, though not all of them. Of approximately 160,000 clones in the sample, more than 85% were seen once. Source: peripheral blood, taken on day 0 of AZD1222 vaccination. Every receptor here comes from an adult in good health.

This chain connects TRBV27 to TRBJ1-6; D gene unclear. This CDR3 comprises 12 residues. The V gene lost 6 bases and the J gene lost 8 bases, with 8 bases spanning the gap. The germline gives CDR1 MNHEY, CDR2 SMNVEV (reference sequence). The CDR3: CASRPADSPLHF. CDR3 DNA sequence: TGTGCCAGCAGGCCGGCGGATTCACCCCTCCACTTT.

This chain connects TRBV5-4 to TRBJ1-2; D call uncertain. The CDR3 is made up of 13 amino acids. Looked up from germline, CDR1 is SGHNT and CDR2 is YYREEE (reference sequence). Deletions cut 0 bases from V and 5 bases from J, with 8 bases between. CDR3 DNA sequence: TGTGCCAGCAGCTTGGACAGCCTATATGGCTACACCTTC. Translating it yields CASSLDSLYGYTF.

The rearrangement joins TRBV30 to TRBJ2-1, with 7 nucleotides matching TRBD2. This CDR3 region has 11 residues. CDR1 is GTSNPN and CDR2 is SVGIG in the germline V gene (reference sequence). V was clipped by 5 bases and J by 6 bases; unmatched bases: 1. DNA of the CDR3: TGTGCCTGGGGGAGGGGCAATGAGCAGTTCTTC. As protein: CAWGRGNEQFF. Combining the CDR3 with reference TRBV30 and TRBJ2-1 gives the whole variable domain SQTIHQWPATLVQPVGSPLSLECTVEGTSNPNLYWYRQAAGRGLQLLFYSVGIGQISSEVPQNLSASRPQDRQFILSSKKLLLSDSGFYLCAWGRGNEQFFGPGTRLTVL.

V gene TRBV9 combines with J gene TRBJ1-4; D is undetermined. Trimming took off 3 bases at V and 7 bases at J, with 10 bases between the two ends. The CDR3 contains 13 residues. CDR1 SGDLS and CDR2 YYNGEE come from the germline V gene. CDR3 amino acids: CASSAGFTEKLFF. The DNA of the CDR3 is TGTGCCAGCAGCGCAGGTTTTACTGAAAAACTGTTTTTT.

The gene calls are TRBV14 and TRBJ2-1; 7 bases line up with TRBD1. The CDR3 totals 17 residues. The V and J ends lost 4 bases and 3 bases, in that order; junction bases with no gene match: 12. The germline CDR1 and CDR2 sequences are SGHDN and FVKESK. The CDR3 bases are TGTGCCAGCAGCCCAAAACCCCGGGACAGCAACTACAATGAGCAGTTCTTC. It encodes CASSPKPRDSNYNEQFF.

The chain employs TRBV7-6 and TRBJ2-1; TRBD2 matches at 13 bases. This CDR3 comprises 13 residues. Germline V gene data show CDR1 as SGHVS and CDR2 as FNYEAQ. V was pared by 6 bases and J by 10 bases, with 3 bases of the junction left unmatched. This chain's CDR3 is CASRGLAGREQFF. CDR3 in DNA: TGTGCCAGCAGGGGACTAGCGGGGCGCGAGCAGTTCTTC.

The V gene is TRBV19, the J gene TRBJ2-5; TRBD1 is a possible D gene (6 bases). The CDR3 consists of 14 residues. V shed 9 bases and J shed 5 bases, with 19 bases lying between them. Germline CDR1 LNHDA, CDR2 SQIVND (reference sequence). The CDR3 nucleotides are TGTGCCAGCGGTCCTATAACAGGGTGGGAGACCCAGTACTTC. It specifies CASGPITGWETQYF.

The V call is TRBV5-1, the J call TRBJ2-5; maybe TRBD2 (6 bases). Germline CDR1 reads SGHRS; CDR2 reads YFSETQ. V lost 9 bases to trimming and J lost 7 bases, with 19 bases between them. The CDR3 covers 13 residues. The CDR3 spells CATGTPEGGTQYF. The CDR3 nucleotides read TGCGCCACTGGGACTCCGGAGGGTGGGACCCAGTACTTC.

This sequence joins TRBV5-1 and TRBJ1-4; D remains unclear. V shed 0 bases and J shed 8 bases, with 20 bases lying between them. CDR3 size: 17 residues. The V gene's germline CDR1 is SGHRS and CDR2 YFSETQ. CDR3 nucleotides: TGCGCCAGCAGCTTGGGAGTGACCGGGGTAGGGAGGGAAAAACTGTTTTTT. This codes for CASSLGVTGVGREKLFF.

This clone appeared a single time. This chain joins TRBV7-2 and TRBJ2-3; possible D gene TRBD2, 6 bases. Trimming stripped 2 bases from V and 5 bases from J, with 8 bases between. CDR3 length: 13 amino acids. From germline, CDR1 is SGHTA and CDR2 FQGNSA. The CDR3 DNA reads TGTGCCAGCAGCTTAAAGGGAGGAGATACGCAGTATTTT. Translating it yields CASSLKGGDTQYF.

This clone was recorded a few times. J is TRBJ1-4 and V is TRBV5-1; 9 bases are a match to TRBD1. There are 16 residues in the CDR3. Germline loops: CDR1 SGHRS, CDR2 YFSETQ. V was pared by 6 bases and J by 3 bases, with 9 bases of the junction left unmatched. CDR3 nucleotide sequence: TGCGCCAGCAACAGGGGGCTCGGGGGAGCTAATGAAAAACTGTTTTTT. This gives the protein CASNRGLGGANEKLFF. Full variable domain (rest looked up from reference TRBV5-1 and TRBJ1-4): KAGVTQTPRYLIKTRGQQVTLSCSPISGHRSVSWYQQTPGQGLQFLFEYFSETQRNKGNFPGRFSGRQFSNSRSEMNVSTLELGDSALYLCASNRGLGGANEKLFFGSGTQLSVL.

This chain connects TRBV2 to TRBJ2-3; a possible D gene is TRBD2 (7 bases). Trimming shortened V by 8 bases and J by 4 bases, and 19 bases separated the two germline ends. This CDR3 comprises 15 residues. Germline CDR1 reads SNHLY; CDR2 reads FYNNEI. The CDR3 DNA is TGTGCCAGCGGGGTAGGGCAGGGGAGGGCAGATACGCAGTATTTT. It codes for CASGVGQGRADTQYF.

This rearrangement joins TRBV3-1 (or the pseudogene TRBV3-2) to TRBJ2-7; 9 nucleotides line up with TRBD2. CDR3 length equals 16 residues. J was trimmed by 3 bases and V by 2 bases; bases with no gene match: 8. The germline gives CDR1 LGHDT, CDR2 YNNKEL (reference sequence). The CDR3 coding sequence is TGTGCCAGCAGCCAACCCGGAGCGGGGGGCATCTACGAGCAGTACTTC. Translation gives CASSQPGAGGIYEQYF.

The rearrangement uses TRBV18 and TRBJ2-1; 9 positions agree with TRBD2. V lost 5 bases, J lost 0 bases, and 5 bases stayed unmatched. The CDR3 is made up of 16 amino acids. Germline-derived CDR1 and CDR2 are KGHSH and LQKENI. CDR3 sequence reads: CASSTTSGTSYNEQFF. The CDR3 nucleotides read TGTGCCAGCTCAACGACTAGCGGAACCTCCTACAATGAGCAGTTCTTC.

The rearrangement links TRBV5-4 to TRBJ1-4; D ambiguous. V was shortened by 0 bases and J by 5 bases, with 8 bases between the two germline ends. Germline assignment: CDR1 SGHNT and CDR2 YYREEE (reference sequence). The CDR3 contains 14 residues. The CDR3 here is CASSLESGNEKLFF. CDR3 coding DNA: TGTGCCAGCAGCTTGGAGAGCGGGAATGAAAAACTGTTTTTT.

This clone was seen a single time. The rearrangement joins TRBV28 to TRBJ2-7; D is perhaps TRBD1 or TRBD2 (5 bases each). Germline V gene sequence: CDR1 MDHEN, CDR2 SYDVKM. This CDR3 contains 13 residues. V dropped 7 bases and J dropped 4 bases, with 14 bases sitting between them. The CDR3 spells CASTTGTQYEQYF. For the CDR3, the DNA is TGTGCCAGCACTACCGGGACCCAGTACGAGCAGTACTTC.

This clone has just a few counts. The J gene is TRBJ1-5, the V gene TRBV6-6, with D hard to call. Germline assignment: CDR1 MNHNY and CDR2 SVGAGI (reference sequence). The V gene lost 10 bases and the J gene lost 4 bases, with 20 bases spanning the gap. CDR3 size: 15 residues. The CDR3 DNA reads TGTGCCACCCATCCGCGGACCGCCTTTAATCAGCCCCAGCATTTT. It specifies CATHPRTAFNQPQHF.

This sequence joins TRBV4-1 and TRBJ2-1; 9 positions match TRBD2. J gave up 3 bases and V 4 bases, and 4 bases lay outside the gene matches. The V gene's germline CDR1 is MGHRA and CDR2 YSYEKL. This CDR3 region has 15 residues. In DNA form, the CDR3 reads TGCGCCAGCAGCCCCAGCGGGGGGATCTACAATGAGCAGTTCTTC. The encoded protein is CASSPSGGIYNEQFF.

The chain combines TRBV29-1 with TRBJ1-2; D ambiguous. V shed 4 bases and J shed 2 bases, with 8 bases lying between them. The CDR3 consists of 12 residues. The germline V gene has CDR1 SQVTM and CDR2 ANQGSEA. DNA for the CDR3: TGCAGCGTTGCTCCAGGAAACTATGGCTACACCTTC. Translated, it gives CSVAPGNYGYTF.

The V call is TRBV4-3, the J call TRBJ1-4, with D possibly matching TRBD1 (6 bases). The V end was cut by 0 bases, the J end by 16 bases, with 15 bases between. Germline lookup yields CDR1 LGHNA and CDR2 YSLEER. The CDR3 is 13 residues long. CDR3 in DNA: TGCGCCAGCAGCCAAGATCTACAGGGTCATACGTTTTTT. It encodes CASSQDLQGHTFF.

The rearrangement uses TRBV6-5 and TRBJ1-6; D gene uncertain. There are 16 residues in the CDR3. Trimming stripped 2 bases from V and 7 bases from J, with 15 bases between. The V gene's germline CDR1 is MNHEY and CDR2 SVGAGI. The CDR3 DNA sequence: TGTGCCAGCAGTTACAATCGGGCGTCCAGGAATTCACCCCTCCACTTT. Translation gives CASSYNRASRNSPLHF.

V and J are TRBV7-9 and TRBJ1-6; 9 bases agree with TRBD1. This CDR3 has 16 residues. Unmatched junction bases numbered 9, after V lost 4 bases and J lost 8 bases. The germline V gene encodes CDR1 SEHNR and CDR2 FQNEAQ (reference sequence). In nucleotides, the CDR3 is TGTGCCAGCAGCTCCGGCTCGGGACAGGGTGATTCACCCCTCCACTTT. Amino acid sequence: CASSSGSGQGDSPLHF.

V and J are TRBV10-3 and TRBJ2-1; possible D gene TRBD1, 6 bases. Per the germline V gene, CDR1 is ENHRY and CDR2 is SYGVKD. Trimming left V 2 bases short and J 4 bases short, with 15 bases between. There are 16 residues in the CDR3. CDR3: CAISEGGGGFYNEQFF. The CDR3 nucleotides read TGTGCCATCAGTGAGGGGGGTGGGGGCTTTTACAATGAGCAGTTCTTC.

This chain links TRBV9 with TRBJ2-7, with D possibly matching TRBD1 (6 bases). The CDR3 covers 19 residues. Deletions cut 4 bases from V and 3 bases from J, with 29 bases between. Germline V CDR1 and CDR2: SGDLS, YYNGEE. The CDR3 sequence: CASSLGVGASPRDDYEQYF. The CDR3 bases are TGTGCCAGCAGCCTAGGGGTGGGGGCTAGCCCAAGAGATGACTACGAGCAGTACTTC.

The chain couples TRBV4-1 to TRBJ1-1, with D perhaps TRBD1 (5 bases). CDR1 and CDR2 (germline): MGHRA, YSYEKL. V shed 3 bases and J shed 8 bases, with 7 bases lying between them. This CDR3 is 11 amino acids long. The CDR3 coding sequence is TGCGCCAGCAGCCAGAACAGGGAAGCTTTCTTT. Its translation is CASSQNREAFF.

The gene calls are TRBV6-2 or TRBV6-3 and TRBJ1-2; D is unresolved. The germline V gene has CDR1 MNHEY and CDR2 SVGEGT. The V gene lost 0 bases and the J gene lost 3 bases, with 11 bases spanning the gap. CDR3 length: 15 amino acids. In DNA form, the CDR3 reads TGTGCCAGCAGTTACTCGCAGACATTCTACTATGGCTACACCTTC. Its translation is CASSYSQTFYYGYTF.

This chain joins TRBV28 and TRBJ1-2, with a possible D match to TRBD1 (5 bases). Looked up from germline, CDR1 is MDHEN and CDR2 is SYDVKM. V gave up 9 bases and J gave up 5 bases, with 19 bases separating them. The CDR3 loop spans 14 amino acids. The CDR3 bases are TGTGCCAGTTATGTGCCGGGGACGACTTATGGCTACACCTTC. It codes for CASYVPGTTYGYTF.

This sequence joins TRBV5-4 and TRBJ2-2; 9 bases agree with TRBD1. CDR3 length: 16 amino acids. V shed 3 bases, J shed 1 base, and the junction held 4 bases outside the gene matches. Germline V gene sequence: CDR1 SGHNT, CDR2 YYREEE (reference sequence). The CDR3 nucleotides are TGTGCCAGCAGCTCCCGGGGACAGGGGAACACCGGGGAGCTGTTTTTT. The encoded protein is CASSSRGQGNTGELFF.

V gene TRBV28 combines with J gene TRBJ2-7; D is perhaps TRBD1 (6 bases). This CDR3 region has 16 residues. Germline-derived CDR1 and CDR2 are MDHEN and SYDVKM. Deletions cut 8 bases from V and 3 bases from J, with 23 bases between. The CDR3 nucleotides are TGTGCCAGCGTCCAACTTGGAACAGGGTTTGGCTACGAGCAGTACTTC. Protein sequence: CASVQLGTGFGYEQYF.

V usage is TRBV29-1 and J usage is TRBJ1-1, with 7 bases identical to TRBD1. The CDR3 consists of 13 residues. Germline V gives CDR1 SQVTM, CDR2 ANQGSEA. Unmatched junction bases numbered 9, after V lost 7 bases and J lost 4 bases. The DNA for the CDR3 is TGCAGCGGGGTCAGGGGGGCGGCCACTGAAGCTTTCTTT. Amino acid sequence: CSGVRGAATEAFF.